The T cell receptor beta chain under discussion was sequenced for a study of blood T cell repertoires in COVID-19. The wider study: Specimens from acute and convalescent COVID-19 originated in the United States, Italy and Spain.

The V end lost 5 bases, the J end lost 12 bases, and 25 bases lay between the germline ends. The germline V gene encodes CDR1 SGHNT and CDR2 YENEEA. The CDR3 is made up of 15 amino acids. Using immunoSEQ multiplex PCR, the repertoire was profiled, and TCRdb retains in-frame clones only, with some absent. The data show some 69,000 clones, with 80% to 85% seen just once and over 2% held by the top ten. The gene calls are TRBV11-3 and TRBJ1-1; maybe TRBD1 (6 bases). The receptor comes from an older man with active or convalescent COVID-19. Sequenced input: peripheral blood. For the CDR3, the DNA is TGTGCCAGCAGCAGCACGTCCGGGACACCGAAGCTATCTTTCTTT. Translation: CASSSTSGTPKLSFF.